This TCR beta chain was identified in a study of identical twins. General study results and limits: Modelling approaches yielded underestimates of out-of-frame TCR alpha sharing between monozygotic twins. Beta clonotypes that were abundant in cord blood contained fewer insertions, a pattern absent from memory repertoires.

The CDR3 extends over 12 amino acids. The V end was cut by 1 base, the J end by 7 bases, with 10 bases between. From germline, CDR1 is DFQATT and CDR2 SNEGSKA (reference sequence). This clonotype has just a few counts. Its specificity is unknown. A universal primer site came from template switching; cDNA carried unique molecular identifiers. MiXCR was run by TCRdb on the 5' RACE reads, yielding one entry per CDR3 protein. Here the sample spans 500,000 to 700,000 distinct CDR3 sequences, under 8.5% being singletons. Healthy Caucasians were all of the donors. These same data were also listed under a study on yellow fever vaccine responses in identical twins.

The TCR was taken from a woman under 30 in good health. This chain links TRBV20-1 with TRBJ1-2, with a possible D match to TRBD1 (5 bases). The sample was PBMCs. The CDR3 region has the DNA TGCAGTGCTAGAGGAGGGGTCGGTGGCTACACCTTC. This gives the protein CSARGGVGGYTF.